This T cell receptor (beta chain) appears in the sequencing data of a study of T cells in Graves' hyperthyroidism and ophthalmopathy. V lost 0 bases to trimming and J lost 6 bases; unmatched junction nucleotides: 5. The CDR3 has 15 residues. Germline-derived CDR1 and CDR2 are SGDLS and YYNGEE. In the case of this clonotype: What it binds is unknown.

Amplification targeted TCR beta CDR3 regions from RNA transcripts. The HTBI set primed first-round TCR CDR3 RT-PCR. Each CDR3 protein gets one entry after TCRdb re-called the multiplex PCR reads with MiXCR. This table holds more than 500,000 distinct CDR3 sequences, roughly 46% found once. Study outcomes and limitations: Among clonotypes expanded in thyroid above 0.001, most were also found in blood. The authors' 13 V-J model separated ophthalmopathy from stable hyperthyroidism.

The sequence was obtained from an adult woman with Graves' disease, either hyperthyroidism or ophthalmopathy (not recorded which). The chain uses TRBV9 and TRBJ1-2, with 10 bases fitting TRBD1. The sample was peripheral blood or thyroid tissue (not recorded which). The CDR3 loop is CASSVATGGVDGYTF. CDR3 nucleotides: TGTGCCAGCAGCGTAGCGACAGGGGGCGTAGATGGCTACACCTTC.